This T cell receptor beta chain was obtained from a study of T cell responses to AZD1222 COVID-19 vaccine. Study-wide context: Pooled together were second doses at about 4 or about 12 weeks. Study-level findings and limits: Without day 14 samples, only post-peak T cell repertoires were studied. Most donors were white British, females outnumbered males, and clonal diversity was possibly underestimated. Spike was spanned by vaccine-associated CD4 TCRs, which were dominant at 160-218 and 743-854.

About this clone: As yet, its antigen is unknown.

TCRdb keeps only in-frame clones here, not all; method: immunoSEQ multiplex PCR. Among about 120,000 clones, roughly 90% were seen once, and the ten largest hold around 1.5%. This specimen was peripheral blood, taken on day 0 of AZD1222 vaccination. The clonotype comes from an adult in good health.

The CDR3 bases are TGTGCCACCAGCAGAGTTGCGGGGACTAGCAATCGGTATTTT. As protein: CATSRVAGTSNRYF. This chain links TRBV15 with TRBJ2-3; 9 bases line up with TRBD2. The V segment lost 1 base and the J segment 14 bases; nucleotides outside the gene matches: 10. The CDR3 totals 14 residues. Germline assignment: CDR1 LNHNV and CDR2 YYDKDF (reference sequence).